Below, one T cell receptor (beta chain) is given with its context. Its antigen is not known. These data come from a study of shared clonotypes between healthy human individuals. Overall study: Each donor had three CD4 naive, three CD4 memory, two CD8 naive and one CD8 memory plate. Notes on the study in general: Tissues were not sampled, only blood, and their repertoires likely differ.

A CD45RA+ naive subset and a CD45RA-negative memory subset were split from CD4+ cells. Trimming left V 6 bases short and J 0 bases short, with 17 bases between. The CDR3 contains 16 residues. CDR1 is SGHTS, CDR2 YDEGEE, per germline. Assay used: immunoSEQ multiplex PCR; TCRdb lists only in-frame clones, some missing. The table records about 1.1 million clones, roughly 74% of them present only once. This chain connects TRBV5-8 to TRBJ2-3, with D unclear. The sequence was collected from a man younger than 35 in good health. Some clones in this sample may be carry-over from other donors' samples. The sequencing input was memory CD4+ T cells from PBMCs. This sample's subset: CD45RA-negative fraction. CDR3 amino acids: CASTRFGVTSTDTQYF. The CDR3 DNA sequence: TGTGCCAGCACCCGATTTGGGGTAACTAGCACAGATACGCAGTATTTT.